This passage covers 15 T cell receptor beta chains from one sample sequenced in a study of molecular identifiers for immune sequencing clone quantification. Each CDR3 protein is one row after TCRdb ran MiXCR on the PCR reads. The sample contains roughly 50,000 distinct CDR3 sequences, 35% to 40% of which appear only once. Specimen: naive CD8+ T cells from blood, with Jurkat cell RNA spiked in. The subset denotes: FACS-sorted CD8+CD4-CCR7+CD45RA+ naive T cells. Receptors originate from a human donor in good health. Some libraries in this study had Jurkat cell RNA spiked in.

This clonotype was found a few times. This chain links TRBV14 with TRBJ2-5, with D perhaps TRBD2 (6 bases). Germline CDR1 SGHDN, CDR2 FVKESK. The CDR3 runs to 14 residues. The V end was cut by 4 bases, the J end by 1 base, with 10 bases between. The CDR3 sequence: CASSPTSFQETQYF. The DNA for the CDR3 is TGTGCCAGCAGCCCTACTAGCTTCCAAGAGACCCAGTACTTC.

Remarks on this clonotype: Here the CDR3 omits its conserved ending phenylalanine or tryptophan, so a read error is the likely source. The genes are TRBV12-3 or TRBV12-4 and TRBJ2-1; the D is unclear. The CDR3 is made up of 12 amino acids. The V end was cut by 5 bases, the J end by 4 bases, with 6 bases between. The CDR3 bases are TGTGCCAGCAGTGTACCGTACAATGAGCAGTTCTTA. The encoded protein is CASSVPYNEQFL.

As regards this clonotype: An end of the junction does not agree with germline; a read error may underlie this. This rearrangement joins TRBV19 to TRBJ2-6; D is undetermined. CDR1 LNHDA and CDR2 SQIVND come from the germline V gene (reference sequence). This CDR3 has 15 amino acids. Here the CDR3 DNA reads TGTGCCTGTAGTACCGAGTCACTTGGGGCCAACGTCCTGACTTTC. It encodes CACSTESLGANVLTF.

Notes on this clonotype: The CDR3 does not close with the conserved phenylalanine or tryptophan, likely indicating a read error. The V gene is TRBV7-9, the J gene TRBJ1-6; no reliable D call. This CDR3 is 16 amino acids long. Per the germline V gene, CDR1 is SEHNR and CDR2 is FQNEAQ (reference sequence). V shed 2 bases and J shed 8 bases, with 16 bases lying between them. CDR3 sequence: CASSLTPQLFDSPLHL. CDR3 DNA: TGTGCCAGCAGCTTAACCCCACAGCTTTTCGATTCACCCCTCCACTTA.

As regards this clonotype: This may be a read error, as it is one base from a much larger clone. The V call is TRBV11-2, the J call TRBJ2-3; tentative D call: TRBD2 (6 bases). This CDR3 contains 13 residues. The V gene lost 7 bases and the J gene lost 4 bases, with 12 bases spanning the gap. The germline V gene has CDR1 SGHAT and CDR2 FQNNGV. CDR3: CASKDRRADTQYF. CDR3 in DNA: TGTGCCAGCAAGGATCGGAGGGCAGATACGCAGTATTTT.

A word on this clonotype: Just one base apart from a much larger clone, this may be a read error. The V call is TRBV7-9, the J call TRBJ2-5, with D tentatively TRBD2 (6 bases). Germline CDR1 is SEHNR and CDR2 is FQNEAQ (reference sequence). This CDR3 is built from 14 residues. This chain's CDR3 is CASSPPSDQETQNF. In nucleotides, the CDR3 is TGTGCCAGCAGCCCGCCTAGCGACCAAGAGACCCAGAACTTC.

Ten or more counts support this clonotype. This chain links TRBV7-9 with TRBJ2-7; weak D call: TRBD1 (5 bases). V gave up 1 base and J gave up 6 bases, with 10 bases separating them. The CDR3 is 13 residues long. Germline values: CDR1 SEHNR, CDR2 FQNEAQ (reference sequence). Here the CDR3 reads CASSLGRGSEQYF. The CDR3 DNA reads as TGTGCCAGCAGCTTAGGTAGGGGCTCCGAGCAGTACTTC.

Points on this clonotype: A much larger clone sits a single nucleotide away, making a read error possible. The rearrangement uses TRBV6-6 and TRBJ2-5; possible D gene TRBD2, 5 bases. From germline, CDR1 is MNHNY and CDR2 SVGAGI (reference sequence). The CDR3 covers 17 residues. The CDR3 region has the DNA TGTGCCAGCAGTAACTCGAGCGGCATACTCTACGGGGAGACCCAGTACTTC. It is translated as CASSNSSGILYGETQYF.

This clonotype was counted many times. The CDR3 coding sequence is TGTGCCATTTCACTAGCGGGAGGGAGCTCCTACAATGAGCAGTTCTTC. Its protein product is CAISLAGGSSYNEQFF. The chain employs TRBV28 and TRBJ2-1; 13 bases line up with TRBD2. The CDR3 loop spans 16 amino acids. Trimming cost V 10 bases and J 0 bases; bases outside gene matches: 6. The germline V gene has CDR1 MDHEN and CDR2 SYDVKM.

This clonotype has just a few counts. CDR3 nucleotides: TGCGCCATCCAGCCCCCACGTGACAGGGAGCCACTCTCTGGGGCCAACGTCCTGACTTTC. Encoded protein: CAIQPPRDREPLSGANVLTF. This rearrangement joins TRBV5-1 to TRBJ2-6, with TRBD1 matching over 7 bases. From germline, CDR1 is SGHRS and CDR2 YFSETQ. CDR3 length equals 20 residues. V shed 9 bases and J 0 bases; nucleotides not matched to a gene: 21.

This clonotype was detected many times. The chain combines TRBV13 with TRBJ1-5; D ambiguous. The germline V and J ends were trimmed by 5 bases and 6 bases, with 14 bases remaining between them. This CDR3 spans 14 amino acids. The germline V gene has CDR1 PRHDT and CDR2 FYEKMQ (reference sequence). The CDR3 sequence: CASSPPGSSQPQHF. CDR3 sequence (DNA): TGTGCCAGCAGCCCCCCGGGATCGAGTCAGCCCCAGCATTTT.

This clonotype was seen many times. The gene calls are TRBV29-1 and TRBJ2-7; TRBD1 aligns across 10 bases. The V gene end was trimmed by 6 bases and the J gene end by 6 bases; junction bases not matched to a gene: 5. Germline-derived CDR1 and CDR2 are SQVTM and ANQGSEA. The CDR3 is 12 residues long. The CDR3 protein is CSVGTGDFEQYF. The CDR3 DNA sequence: TGCAGCGTGGGGACAGGGGATTTCGAGCAGTACTTC.

Turning to this clonotype: This clone may be a read error of a much larger clone one base away. As the CDR3 is not closed by the conserved phenylalanine or tryptophan, this likely results from a read error. The chain couples TRBV20-1 to TRBJ1-5; D gene ambiguous. CDR1 and CDR2 from the germline V gene are DFQATT and SNEGSKA (reference sequence). The CDR3 has 13 amino acids. V was trimmed by 3 bases and J by 7 bases, leaving 13 bases between them. DNA of the CDR3: TGCAGTGCTAGCTCCCCAAGTGAGCAGCCCCAGCATCTT. Translated, it gives CSASSPSEQPQHL.

For this clonotype: This may be a read error: a much more frequent sequence differs by one nucleotide. The chain is built from TRBV28 and TRBJ1-5, with 7 bases matching TRBD1. Per the germline V gene, CDR1 is MDHEN and CDR2 is SYDVKM. With V trimmed by 4 bases and J by 9 bases, 9 bases remained unmatched. The CDR3 spans 14 residues. In nucleotides, the CDR3 is TGTGCCAGCAGTTCCCGACAGGGATGGCCGCCCCAGCATTTT. This gives the protein CASSSRQGWPPQHF.

Many counts were recorded for this clonotype. The J gene is TRBJ2-7, the V gene TRBV29-1; 11 bases are a match to TRBD2. This CDR3 is 14 amino acids long. Germline values: CDR1 SQVTM, CDR2 ANQGSEA. With 2 bases clipped from V and 4 bases from J, the junction kept 4 bases outside the gene matches. CDR3 sequence: CSVERASGRYEQYF. The CDR3 bases are TGCAGCGTTGAACGTGCTAGCGGGAGGTACGAGCAGTACTTC.